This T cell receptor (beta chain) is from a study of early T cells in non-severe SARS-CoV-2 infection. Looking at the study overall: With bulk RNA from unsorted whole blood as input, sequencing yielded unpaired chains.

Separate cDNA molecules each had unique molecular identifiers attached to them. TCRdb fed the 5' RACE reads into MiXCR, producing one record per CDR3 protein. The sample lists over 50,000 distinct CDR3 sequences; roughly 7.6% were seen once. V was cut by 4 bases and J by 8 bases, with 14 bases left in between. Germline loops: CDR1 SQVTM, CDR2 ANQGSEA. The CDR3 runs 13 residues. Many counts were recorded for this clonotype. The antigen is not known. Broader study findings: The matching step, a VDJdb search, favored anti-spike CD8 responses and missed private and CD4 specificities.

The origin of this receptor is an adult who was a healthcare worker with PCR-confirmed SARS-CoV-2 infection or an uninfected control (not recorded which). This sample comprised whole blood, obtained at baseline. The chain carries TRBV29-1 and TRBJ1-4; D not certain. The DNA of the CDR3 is TGCAGCGTTGGAGGTCAGATGGGGGAAAAACTGTTTTTT. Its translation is CSVGGQMGEKLFF.